Presented here are 13 T cell receptor beta chains from one specimen sequenced in a study of blood T cell repertoires in COVID-19. The method was immunoSEQ multiplex PCR; TCRdb's version includes in-frame clones alone and lacks a portion of them. The sample gives about 120,000 clones, 83% of which show up once; 2% to 2.5% is in the top ten. Sequenced input: peripheral blood. The receptors here all came from a man aged 25-45 years with acute or convalescent COVID-19.

This clone was observed once. The chain has TRBV30 and TRBJ1-1; D perhaps matches TRBD1 (6 bases). The V gene's germline CDR1 is GTSNPN and CDR2 SVGIG (reference sequence). Trimming cost V 2 bases and J 0 bases, with 16 bases left between them. The CDR3 loop spans 16 amino acids. The CDR3 DNA follows: TGTGCCTGGAGTAGTTTACCCGGGACATTGAACACTGAAGCTTTCTTT. Translating gives CAWSSLPGTLNTEAFF. Variable domain in full (rest from reference TRBV30 and TRBJ1-1): SQTIHQWPATLVQPVGSPLSLECTVEGTSNPNLYWYRQAAGRGLQLLFYSVGIGQISSEVPQNLSASRPQDRQFILSSKKLLLSDSGFYLCAWSSLPGTLNTEAFFGQGTRLTVV.

This rearrangement joins TRBV27 to TRBJ2-2; D is undetermined. V was cut by 1 base and J by 3 bases, with 12 bases left in between. The germline V gene has CDR1 MNHEY and CDR2 SMNVEV (reference sequence). The CDR3 totals 16 residues. This CDR3 is CASSLWALTDTGELFF. The CDR3 bases are TGTGCCAGCAGTTTATGGGCACTCACGGACACCGGGGAGCTGTTTTTT.

V gene TRBV6-6 combines with J gene TRBJ2-5, with 12 bases that match TRBD1. After removal of 5 bases from V and 5 bases from J, the junction contained 6 bases not matched to a gene. The CDR3 has 15 amino acids. CDR1 is MNHNY, CDR2 SVGAGI, per germline (reference sequence). In DNA, the CDR3 is TGTGCCAGCAGTCCTGGGACAGGGGGCGTGGAGACCCAGTACTTC. Residues: CASSPGTGGVETQYF.

This chain uses TRBV7-9 with TRBJ2-1, with 8 bases matching TRBD1. The CDR3 length is 16 residues. With V trimmed by 4 bases and J by 8 bases, 13 bases remained unmatched. CDR1 and CDR2 (germline): SEHNR, FQNEAQ (reference sequence). The CDR3 coding sequence is TGTGCCAGCAGCTATCCGAGACAGGGGTGGGAGGATGAGCAGTTCTTC. Translating it yields CASSYPRQGWEDEQFF.

The chain joins TRBV6-5 to TRBJ2-7; 8 bases agree with TRBD1. The germline V gene encodes CDR1 MNHEY and CDR2 SVGAGI. The CDR3 is 14 residues long. The trim removed 6 bases at V and 0 bases at J, leaving 4 bases unmatched. CDR3 DNA sequence: TGTGCCAGCAGGACAGGGGTGAGCTCCTACGAGCAGTACTTC. Translation gives CASRTGVSSYEQYF.

This clone was observed a handful of times. The V and J genes are TRBV9 and TRBJ2-1; 11 nucleotides match TRBD2. The CDR3 runs 16 residues. Germline CDR1 SGDLS, CDR2 YYNGEE. V gave up 3 bases and J gave up 7 bases; unmatched junction bases: 9. DNA of the CDR3: TGTGCCAGCAGCGCGGGACTAGCGGAAGTTGGGAATGAGCAGTTCTTC. Translation: CASSAGLAEVGNEQFF.

The V call is TRBV6-1, the J call TRBJ1-1, with D perhaps TRBD1 (5 bases). Trimming removed 0 bases from V and 3 bases from J, with 11 bases in between. Germline V lookup: CDR1 MNHNS, CDR2 SASEGT. The CDR3 runs to 15 residues. The CDR3 sequence: CASSEALRGDTEAFF. The DNA of the CDR3 is TGTGCCAGCAGTGAAGCGCTTCGGGGGGACACTGAAGCTTTCTTT.

A note on this clone: A read error may produce the germline difference seen at one junction end. This chain connects TRBV7-7 to TRBJ1-1; possible D gene TRBD1, 5 bases. The CDR3 has 13 residues. Germline lookup yields CDR1 SSHAT and CDR2 FNYEAQ (reference sequence). Here the CDR3 DNA reads TGTGCTAGCAGCTTAGGACAAGGAGCGGTAGCTTTCTTT. This codes for CASSLGQGAVAFF. The full variable domain, in which reference TRBV7-7 and TRBJ1-1 provide the parts outside the CDR3, is GAGVSQSPRYKVTKRGQDVTLRCDPISSHATLYWYQQALGQGPEFLTYFNYEAQPDKSGLPSDRFSAERPEGSISTLTIQRTEQRDSAMYRCASSLGQGAVAFFGQGTRLTVV.

The gene calls are TRBV4-3 and TRBJ1-5, with D perhaps matching TRBD1 (6 bases). Germline-derived CDR1 and CDR2 are LGHNA and YSLEER. Trimming pared 2 bases from V and 2 bases from J, leaving 10 bases between. The CDR3 is 15 amino acids. The CDR3 DNA reads TGCGCCAGCAGCCAAAACCCAGGGGGCAATCAGCCCCAGCATTTT. Protein product: CASSQNPGGNQPQHF.

The chain carries TRBV6-5 and TRBJ2-7; 8 bases match TRBD2. The CDR3 runs 14 residues. The germline gives CDR1 MNHEY, CDR2 SVGAGI. Trimming took 4 bases from V and 2 from J; bases not matched to a gene: 4. CDR3 in amino acids: CASSSREGTYEQYV. As DNA, the CDR3 is TGTGCCAGCAGTTCCCGGGAGGGGACCTACGAGCAGTACGTC.

This rearrangement joins TRBV5-4 to TRBJ1-2; TRBD1 is a possible D gene (6 bases). The ends were cut back, 5 bases at V and 0 bases at J, with 11 bases in the middle. Germline values: CDR1 SGHNT, CDR2 YYREEE (reference sequence). There are 14 residues in the CDR3. The CDR3 loop reads CASSYRDTNYGYTF. Here the CDR3 DNA reads TGTGCCAGCAGTTACCGGGACACTAACTATGGCTACACCTTC.

The gene calls are TRBV28 and TRBJ1-2, with D tentatively TRBD1 (5 bases). V lost 4 bases and J 7 bases, leaving 16 bases between the germline ends. CDR1 and CDR2 (germline): MDHEN, SYDVKM. This CDR3 region has 14 residues. The DNA for the CDR3 is TGTGCCAGCAGTTCGGGGGACGGGACCGGTGGCTACACCTTC. This encodes CASSSGDGTGGYTF.

The chain carries TRBV11-3 and TRBJ2-7; D is perhaps TRBD1 (7 bases). V dropped 2 bases and J dropped 6 bases, with 17 bases sitting between them. Germline lookup yields CDR1 SGHNT and CDR2 YENEEA. The CDR3 is 15 residues long. The chain's CDR3 is CASSLRSAGGGEQYF. The CDR3 bases are TGTGCCAGCAGCTTAAGGTCGGCAGGGGGAGGCGAGCAGTACTTC.